This T cell receptor (beta chain) was sequenced during a study of blood T cell repertoires in COVID-19. Study-level background: Sites across the United States, Italy and Spain contributed samples from acute and convalescent COVID-19. The analysed material was cDNA or gDNA that came from T cells, B-cell-depleted T cells, or PBMCs.

Per the original data handling: Nucleated cell number was recorded as an estimate derived from reference gene primer amplification. Method: immunoSEQ multiplex PCR; TCRdb's copy keeps in-frame clones and lacks some. D and trimming come from the DNA, and the V and J calls and clone size come from that table. The table shows tens of thousands of clones, with about 80% occurring only once. V trimming: 4 bases; J trimming: 0 bases; junction bases outside the gene matches: 8. The length of the CDR3 is 16 residues. From germline, CDR1 is SGDLS and CDR2 YYNGEE. The chain has TRBV9 and TRBJ2-3; 7 bases line up with TRBD1. The clonotype was recovered from a man aged 55-75 years with active or convalescent COVID-19. The specimen sequenced was peripheral blood. The CDR3 here is CASSQTSQGSTDTQYF. CDR3 coding DNA: TGTGCCAGCAGCCAAACCTCACAGGGGAGCACAGATACGCAGTATTTT.